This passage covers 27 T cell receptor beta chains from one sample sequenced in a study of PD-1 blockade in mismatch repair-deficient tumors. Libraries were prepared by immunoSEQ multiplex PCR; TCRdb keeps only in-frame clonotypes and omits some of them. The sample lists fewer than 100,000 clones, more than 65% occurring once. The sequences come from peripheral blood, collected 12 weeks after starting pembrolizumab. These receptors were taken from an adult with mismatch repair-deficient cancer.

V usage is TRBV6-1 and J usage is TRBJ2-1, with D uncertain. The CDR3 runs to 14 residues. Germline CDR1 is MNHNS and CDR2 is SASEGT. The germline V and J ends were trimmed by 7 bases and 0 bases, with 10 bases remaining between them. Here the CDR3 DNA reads TGTGCCAGCACCCCTAGTATCTCCTACAATGAGCAGTTCTTC. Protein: CASTPSISYNEQFF.

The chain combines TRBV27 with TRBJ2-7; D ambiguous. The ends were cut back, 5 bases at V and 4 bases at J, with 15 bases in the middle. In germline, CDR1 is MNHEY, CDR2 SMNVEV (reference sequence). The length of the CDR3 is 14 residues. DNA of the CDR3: TGTGCCAGCAGTCCCCCGGCGGAACCGTACGAGCAGTACTTC. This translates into CASSPPAEPYEQYF.

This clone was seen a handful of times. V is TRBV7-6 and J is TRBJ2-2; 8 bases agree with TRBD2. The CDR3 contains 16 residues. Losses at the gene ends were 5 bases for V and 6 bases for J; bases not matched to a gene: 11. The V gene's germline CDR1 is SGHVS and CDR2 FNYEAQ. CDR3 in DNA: TGTGCCAGCAGCGTACCCTCGGGACTAGTACCCGGGGAGCTGTTTTTT. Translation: CASSVPSGLVPGELFF.

CDR3 residues: CASRPSGTPSLEYF. The CDR3, as DNA: TGCGCCAGCAGACCCAGCGGGACTCCCTCGCTGGAGTACTTC. The rearrangement uses TRBV5-1 and TRBJ2-7, with 7 bases aligning to TRBD2. The CDR3 contains 14 residues. CDR1 SGHRS and CDR2 YFSETQ come from the germline V gene. The V gene end was trimmed by 5 bases and the J gene end by 11 bases; junction bases not matched to a gene: 16.

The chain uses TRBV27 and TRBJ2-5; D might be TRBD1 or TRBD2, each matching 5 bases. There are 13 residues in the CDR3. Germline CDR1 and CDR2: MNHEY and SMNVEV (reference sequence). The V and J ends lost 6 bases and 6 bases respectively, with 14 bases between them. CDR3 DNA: TGTGCCAGCAGCCCCGGGGCCAGTCAGACCCAGTACTTC. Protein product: CASSPGASQTQYF.

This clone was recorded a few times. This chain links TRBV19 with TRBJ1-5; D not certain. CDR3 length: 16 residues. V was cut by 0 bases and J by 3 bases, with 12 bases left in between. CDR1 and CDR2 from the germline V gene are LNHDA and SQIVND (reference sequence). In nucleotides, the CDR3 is TGTGCCAGTAGTATAGAAAGGCGAATAACCAATCAGCCCCAGCATTTT. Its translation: CASSIERRITNQPQHF.

The CDR3 loop is CASSPPQGGSNSPLHF. CDR3 coding DNA: TGCGCCAGCAGCCCACCCCAGGGGGGATCAAATTCACCCCTCCACTTT. This rearrangement joins TRBV4-1 to TRBJ1-6, with 7 bases matching TRBD1. This CDR3 has 16 residues. The junction had 10 bases not matched to a gene; V was cut back by 4 bases and J by 7 bases. CDR1 and CDR2 (germline): MGHRA, YSYEKL.

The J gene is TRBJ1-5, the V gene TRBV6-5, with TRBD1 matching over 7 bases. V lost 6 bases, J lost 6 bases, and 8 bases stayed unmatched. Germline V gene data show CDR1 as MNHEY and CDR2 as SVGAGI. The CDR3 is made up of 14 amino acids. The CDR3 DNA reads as TGTGCCAGCAGACCGACAGGGACGGTTCAGCCCCAGCATTTT. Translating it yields CASRPTGTVQPQHF.

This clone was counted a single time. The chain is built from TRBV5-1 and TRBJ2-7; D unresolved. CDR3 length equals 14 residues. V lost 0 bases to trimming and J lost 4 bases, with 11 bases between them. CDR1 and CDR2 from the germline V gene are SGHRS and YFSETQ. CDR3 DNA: TGCGCCAGCAGCTTGGGTGGCCCGTCTTACGAGCAGTACTTC. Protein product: CASSLGGPSYEQYF.

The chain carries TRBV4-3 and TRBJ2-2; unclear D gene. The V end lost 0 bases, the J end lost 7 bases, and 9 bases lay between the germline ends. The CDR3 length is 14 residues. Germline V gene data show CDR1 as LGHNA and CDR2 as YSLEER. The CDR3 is CASSQEAASGELFF. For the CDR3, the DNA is TGCGCCAGCAGCCAAGAAGCCGCAAGCGGGGAGCTGTTTTTT.

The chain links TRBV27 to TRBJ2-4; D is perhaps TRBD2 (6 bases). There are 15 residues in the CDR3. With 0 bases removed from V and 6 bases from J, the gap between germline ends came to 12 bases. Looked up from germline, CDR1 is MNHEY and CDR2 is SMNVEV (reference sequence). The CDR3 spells CASSLSGGVGNIQYF. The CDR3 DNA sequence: TGTGCCAGCAGTTTATCGGGAGGAGTGGGAAACATTCAGTACTTC.

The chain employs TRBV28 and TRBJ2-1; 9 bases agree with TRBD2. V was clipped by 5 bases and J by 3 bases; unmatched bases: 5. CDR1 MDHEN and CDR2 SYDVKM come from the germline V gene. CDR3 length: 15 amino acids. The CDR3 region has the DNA TGTGCCAGCAGTGGCCAGCGGGAGGACTACAATGAGCAGTTCTTC. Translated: CASSGQREDYNEQFF.

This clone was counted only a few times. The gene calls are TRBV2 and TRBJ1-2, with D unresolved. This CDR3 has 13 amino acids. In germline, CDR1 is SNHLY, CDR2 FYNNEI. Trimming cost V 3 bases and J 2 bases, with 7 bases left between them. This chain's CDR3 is CASSEEFNYGYTF. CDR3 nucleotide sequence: TGTGCCAGCAGTGAGGAGTTCAACTATGGCTACACCTTC.

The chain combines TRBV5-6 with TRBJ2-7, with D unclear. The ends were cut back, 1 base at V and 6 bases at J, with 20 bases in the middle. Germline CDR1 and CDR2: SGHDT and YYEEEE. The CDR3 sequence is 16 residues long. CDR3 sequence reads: CASSLYVRSREGEQYF. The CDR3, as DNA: TGTGCCAGCAGCTTGTACGTCCGGTCTAGAGAAGGCGAGCAGTACTTC.

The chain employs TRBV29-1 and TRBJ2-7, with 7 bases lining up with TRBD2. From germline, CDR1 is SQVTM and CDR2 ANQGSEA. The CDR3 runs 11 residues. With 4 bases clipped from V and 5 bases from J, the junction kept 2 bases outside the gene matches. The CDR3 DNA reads TGCAGCGTTGGCGGGAGCGACGAGCAGTACTTC. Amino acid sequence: CSVGGSDEQYF.

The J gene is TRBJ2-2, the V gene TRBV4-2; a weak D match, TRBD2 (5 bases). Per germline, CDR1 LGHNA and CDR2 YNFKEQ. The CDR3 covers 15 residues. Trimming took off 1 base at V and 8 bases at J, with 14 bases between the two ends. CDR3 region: CASSQGQTSEGELFF. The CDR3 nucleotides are TGTGCCAGCAGCCAAGGGCAAACTAGTGAGGGGGAGCTGTTTTTT.

CDR3 residues: CASSVAAEMYNEQFF. CDR3 nucleotide sequence: TGTGCCAGCAGCGTAGCAGCGGAGATGTACAATGAGCAGTTCTTC. The gene calls are TRBV9 and TRBJ2-1, with D perhaps TRBD2 (5 bases). The V and J ends lost 0 bases and 4 bases respectively, with 11 bases between them. The CDR3 is made up of 15 amino acids. Germline CDR1 reads SGDLS; CDR2 reads YYNGEE.

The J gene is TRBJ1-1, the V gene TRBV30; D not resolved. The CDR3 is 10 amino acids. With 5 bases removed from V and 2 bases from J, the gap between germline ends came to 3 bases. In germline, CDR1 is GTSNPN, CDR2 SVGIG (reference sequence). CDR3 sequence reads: CAWGNTEAFF. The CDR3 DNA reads TGTGCCTGGGGTAACACTGAAGCTTTCTTT. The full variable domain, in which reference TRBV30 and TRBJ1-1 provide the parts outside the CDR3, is SQTIHQWPATLVQPVGSPLSLECTVEGTSNPNLYWYRQAAGRGLQLLFYSVGIGQISSEVPQNLSASRPQDRQFILSSKKLLLSDSGFYLCAWGNTEAFFGQGTRLTVV.

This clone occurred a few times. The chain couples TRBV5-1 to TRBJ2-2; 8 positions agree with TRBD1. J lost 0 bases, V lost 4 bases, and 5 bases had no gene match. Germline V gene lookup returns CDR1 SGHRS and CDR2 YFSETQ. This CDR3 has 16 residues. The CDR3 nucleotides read TGCGCCAGCAGCCTGCGACAGGGGACGAACACCGGGGAGCTGTTTTTT. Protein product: CASSLRQGTNTGELFF.

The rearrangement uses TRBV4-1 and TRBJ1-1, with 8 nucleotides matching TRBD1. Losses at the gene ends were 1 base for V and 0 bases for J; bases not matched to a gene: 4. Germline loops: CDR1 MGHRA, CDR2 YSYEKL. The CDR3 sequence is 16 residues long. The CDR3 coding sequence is TGCGCCAGCAGCCAAGGACAGGGGCCGATGAACACTGAAGCTTTCTTT. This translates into CASSQGQGPMNTEAFF.

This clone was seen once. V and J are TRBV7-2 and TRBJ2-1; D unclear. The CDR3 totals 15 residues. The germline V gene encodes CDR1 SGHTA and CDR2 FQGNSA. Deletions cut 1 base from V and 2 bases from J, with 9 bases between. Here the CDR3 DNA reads TGTGCCAGCAGCTTAGACGGACGGACCTACAATGAGCAGTTCTTC. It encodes CASSLDGRTYNEQFF.

CDR3 bases: TGTGCCAGCAGCTTAGAATCTTACACTGAAGCTTTCTTT. This gives the protein CASSLESYTEAFF. The chain has TRBV11-3 and TRBJ1-1; the D is unclear. Germline lookup yields CDR1 SGHNT and CDR2 YENEEA. This CDR3 contains 13 residues. V was clipped by 0 bases and J by 3 bases, with 5 bases between them.

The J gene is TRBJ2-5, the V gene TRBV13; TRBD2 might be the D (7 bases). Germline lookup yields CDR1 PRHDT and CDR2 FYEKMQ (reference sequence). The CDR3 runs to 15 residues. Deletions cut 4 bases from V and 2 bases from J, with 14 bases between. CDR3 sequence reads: CASSWRGRAQETQYF. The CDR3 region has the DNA TGTGCCAGCAGCTGGAGGGGGAGGGCACAAGAGACCCAGTACTTC.

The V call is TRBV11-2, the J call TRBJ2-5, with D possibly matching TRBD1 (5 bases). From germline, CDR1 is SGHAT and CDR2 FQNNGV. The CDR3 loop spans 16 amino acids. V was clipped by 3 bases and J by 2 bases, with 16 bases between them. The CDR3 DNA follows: TGTGCCAGCAGCTTCGGCCGGGCAGGGCAACAAGAGACCCAGTACTTC. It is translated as CASSFGRAGQQETQYF.

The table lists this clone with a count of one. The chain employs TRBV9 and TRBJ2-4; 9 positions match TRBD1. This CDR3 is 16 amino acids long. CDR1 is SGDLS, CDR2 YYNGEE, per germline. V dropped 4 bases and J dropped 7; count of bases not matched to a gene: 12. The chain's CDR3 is CASSITGGAGDNIQYF. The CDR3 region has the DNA TGTGCCAGCAGCATTACAGGGGGCGCCGGGGATAACATTCAGTACTTC.

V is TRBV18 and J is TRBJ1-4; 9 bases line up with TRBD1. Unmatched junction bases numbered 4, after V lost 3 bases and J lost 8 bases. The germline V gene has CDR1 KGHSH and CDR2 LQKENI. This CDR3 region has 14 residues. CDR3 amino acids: CASSPRQGGEKLFF. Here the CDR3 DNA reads TGTGCCAGCTCACCTAGACAGGGGGGCGAAAAACTGTTTTTT.

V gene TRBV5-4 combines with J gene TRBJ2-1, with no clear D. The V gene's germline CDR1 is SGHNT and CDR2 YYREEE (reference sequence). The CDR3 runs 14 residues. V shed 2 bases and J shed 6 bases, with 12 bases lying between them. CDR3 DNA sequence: TGTGCCAGCAGCTTCGAAGGGTCTACCAATGAGCAGTTCTTC. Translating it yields CASSFEGSTNEQFF. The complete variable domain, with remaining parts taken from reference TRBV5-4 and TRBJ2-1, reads ETGVTQSPTHLIKTRGQQVTLRCSSQSGHNTVSWYQQALGQGPQFIFQYYREEENGRGNFPPRFSGLQFPNYSSELNVNALELDDSALYLCASSFEGSTNEQFFGPGTRLTVL.